The clone carrying this T cell receptor (beta chain) occurred a few times. Its matching antigen is unknown. CDR3 size: 15 residues. CDR1 is MNHNS and CDR2 is SASEGT in the germline V gene. Deletions cut 5 bases from V and 4 bases from J, with 16 bases between. Reverse transcription of extracted RNA yielded cDNA, which provided the sequencing template. Assay used: immunoSEQ multiplex PCR; TCRdb lists only in-frame clones, some missing. In the table there are under 250,000 clones, roughly 57% of which are singletons. The sample is drawn from a study of CD8+ T cells in alopecia areata. Study at large: Oral tofacitinib, 5 to 10 mg twice daily, was given in an open-label trial.

Study-level findings and limits: Between patients, shared TCR sequences were less clear than in mice. This was possibly due in part to HLA diversity in the patient population.

The rearrangement joins TRBV6-1 to TRBJ2-3; D gene ambiguous. The source material was CD4+ T cells sorted from blood, sampled at week 0. The TCR comes from a human donor with alopecia areata. This CDR3 reads CASSRTYGRSDTQYF. The DNA of the CDR3 is TGTGCCAGCAGTCGAACATATGGGCGGTCAGATACGCAGTATTTT.